This T cell receptor beta chain was identified in a study of radiation and T cells in renal cell carcinoma (dated by TCRdb to the early 2020s). In the study overall: Samples came from a clinical trial, in which primary renal cell carcinomas received 15 Gy stereotactic body radiation therapy followed by nephrectomy 4 weeks later. Across all 50 or so samples, 4,016,671 unique CDR3 nucleotide sequences, encoding 2,658,974 unique CDR3 amino acid sequences, were identified. A total of roughly 53 samples underwent TCR beta sequencing, made up of roughly 26 tumors and about 27 peripheral blood samples.

Trimming removed 6 bases from V and 0 bases from J; the gene matches leave 8 bases unexplained. The germline V gene specifies MRHNA as CDR1 and SNTAGT as CDR2. The CDR3, cysteine through phenylalanine, is 16 amino acids long. Just CDR3 DNA is preserved here, 48 bases in frame from base 1. Read against the paper, the sample's time point label means: blood 2 weeks post-SBRT. The treatment or condition label on this specimen signifies: 15 Gy SBRT to primary tumor, nephrectomy 4 weeks later. Serial peripheral blood from radiation-treated patients was sampled at baseline, 2 weeks and 4 weeks after SBRT to track tumor-enriched clonotypes. All patients had renal cell carcinoma with clear cell pathology. Genomic DNA for TCR sequencing was prepared using the QIAamp DNA Blood Mini Kit (Qiagen). Samples were included in the analyses only if all quality control checks were passed. Turning to this clone: The target of this receptor is not known. Within one base of it there is no much larger clone, and no base qualities were kept.

TCR beta libraries were generated from genomic DNA with the immunoSEQ kit, following the manufacturer's recommendations. Library preparation used a first multiplex PCR with proprietary primers, then a second PCR adding unique barcodes, with bead cleanups after each round. Each sample batch included a kit-provided positive control reaction and a negative control reaction. The final libraries were assessed on an Agilent 4200 TapeStation D1000 ScreenTape, pooled by volume, and quantified by qPCR. An Illumina NextSeq500 fitted with a MidOutput 150-cycle cartridge performed the sequencing, running 156 Read1 cycles and 15 Index1 cycles with the kit's custom primers. The pooled library was loaded at 1.0 pM, and about 21% PhiX control was spiked in. The authors' analysis ran thus. Vendor-processed data were analyzed in R, and a clonotype was defined as all T cells sharing the same CDR3 nucleotide sequence. For clone abundance analyses, frequencies were normalized to the 10,000 most abundant clones in each sample. Public T cell clones, which averaged fewer than five per sample, were removed prior to analysis. Tumor-enriched and baseline blood-enriched clonotypes were defined by at least a 32-fold difference in abundance between compartments. A beta-binomial differential abundance model was applied to find clonotypes that expanded or contracted between blood time points. Similarity between tumor and blood repertoires was quantified using the Baroni-Urbani and Buser coefficient, and groups were compared with two-tailed Wilcoxon tests in R. Not all clones reach the TCRdb copy of this immuneACCESS table, which keeps in-frame sequences only. Checked studies attribute under half of the gap to unresolved V genes and leave the rest unexplained. That table is the source of V, J and clone size, and D and trimming were worked out from the DNA. The sample table shows about 150,000 clones, and roughly 86% are seen once. Of the sample, around 13% falls within the top ten clones.

Points the paper makes about the study in general: Tracking of blood repertoire dynamics stopped at roughly four weeks after treatment, with no follow-up past that point. The single-armed trial design could not address effects of radiation dose or scheduling on the TCR repertoire. Because pretreatment tumor biopsies were not available, the study could not determine whether clonotypes were already present within the tumor at baseline. An increase in top tumor clonotypes in blood was observed from baseline to 2 weeks post-radiation, followed by contraction by 4 weeks, which was taken to suggest transient expansion of tumor-resident clones.

This sample comprised blood, obtained from a patient whose treatment included radiotherapy and nephrectomy. Rearrangement joined TRBV6-4 to TRBJ2-7, and TRBD2 matches 10 of the central bases. This clonotype originated in a woman aged 50 to 65 with renal cell carcinoma. The CDR3 protein sequence reads: CASSELAGARSYEQYF. The DNA sequence reads TGTGCCAGCAGCGAGCTAGCGGGGGCTCGCTCCTACGAGCAGTACTTC.